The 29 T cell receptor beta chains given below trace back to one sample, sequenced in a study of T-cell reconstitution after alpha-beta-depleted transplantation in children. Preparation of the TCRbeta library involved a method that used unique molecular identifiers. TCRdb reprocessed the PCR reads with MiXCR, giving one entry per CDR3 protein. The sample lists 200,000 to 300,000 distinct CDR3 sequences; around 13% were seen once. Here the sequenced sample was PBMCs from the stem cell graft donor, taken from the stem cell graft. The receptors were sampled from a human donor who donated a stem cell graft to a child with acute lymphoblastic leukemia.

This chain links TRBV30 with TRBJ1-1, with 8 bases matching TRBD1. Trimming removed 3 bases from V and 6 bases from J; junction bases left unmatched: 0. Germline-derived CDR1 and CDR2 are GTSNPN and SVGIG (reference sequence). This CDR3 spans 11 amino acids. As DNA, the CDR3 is TGTGCCTGGAGACAGGGGGCTGAAGCTTTCTTT. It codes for CAWRQGAEAFF. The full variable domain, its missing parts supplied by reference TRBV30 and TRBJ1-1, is SQTIHQWPATLVQPVGSPLSLECTVEGTSNPNLYWYRQAAGRGLQLLFYSVGIGQISSEVPQNLSASRPQDRQFILSSKKLLLSDSGFYLCAWRQGAEAFFGQGTRLTVV.

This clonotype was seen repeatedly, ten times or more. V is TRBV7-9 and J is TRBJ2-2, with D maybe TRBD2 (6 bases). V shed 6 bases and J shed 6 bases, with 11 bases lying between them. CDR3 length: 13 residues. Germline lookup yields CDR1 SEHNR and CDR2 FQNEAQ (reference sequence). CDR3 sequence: CASSRDSAGELFF. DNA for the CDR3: TGTGCCAGCAGTCGGGACTCGGCCGGGGAGCTGTTTTTT.

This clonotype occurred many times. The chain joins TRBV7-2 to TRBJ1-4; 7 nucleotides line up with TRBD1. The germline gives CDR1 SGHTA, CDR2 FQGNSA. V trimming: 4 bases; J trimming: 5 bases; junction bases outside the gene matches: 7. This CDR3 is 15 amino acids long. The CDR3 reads CASSSGPGQNEKLFF. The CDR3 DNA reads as TGTGCCAGCAGCTCGGGACCGGGACAGAATGAAAAACTGTTTTTT.

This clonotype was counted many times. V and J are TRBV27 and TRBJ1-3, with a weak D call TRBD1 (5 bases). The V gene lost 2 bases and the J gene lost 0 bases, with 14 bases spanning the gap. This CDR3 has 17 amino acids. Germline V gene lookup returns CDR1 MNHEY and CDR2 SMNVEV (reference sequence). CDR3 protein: CASSLDSRGASGNTIYF. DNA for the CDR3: TGTGCCAGCAGTTTAGATAGTAGGGGCGCCTCTGGAAACACCATATATTTT.

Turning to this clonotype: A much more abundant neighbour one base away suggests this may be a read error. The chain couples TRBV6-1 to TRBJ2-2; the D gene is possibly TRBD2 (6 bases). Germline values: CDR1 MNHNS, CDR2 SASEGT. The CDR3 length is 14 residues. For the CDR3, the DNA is TGTGCCAGCAGCGATCATGGACATGCCGGGGGGCTGTTTTTT. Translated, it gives CASSDHGHAGGLFF.

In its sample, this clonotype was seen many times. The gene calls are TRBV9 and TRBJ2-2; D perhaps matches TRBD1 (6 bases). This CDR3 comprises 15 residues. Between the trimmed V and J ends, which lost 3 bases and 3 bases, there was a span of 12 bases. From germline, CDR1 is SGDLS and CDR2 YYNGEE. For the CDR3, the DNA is TGTGCCAGCAGCGCAGACAGGATATACACCGGGGAGCTGTTTTTT. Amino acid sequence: CASSADRIYTGELFF.

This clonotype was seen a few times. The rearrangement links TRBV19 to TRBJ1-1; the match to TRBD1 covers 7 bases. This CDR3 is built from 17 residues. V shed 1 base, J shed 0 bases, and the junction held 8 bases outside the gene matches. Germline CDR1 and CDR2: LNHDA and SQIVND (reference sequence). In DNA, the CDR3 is TGTGCCAGTAGTATAGGCACAGGGGTCAGAATGAACACTGAAGCTTTCTTT. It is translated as CASSIGTGVRMNTEAFF. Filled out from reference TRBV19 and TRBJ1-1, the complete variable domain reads DGGITQSPKYLFRKEGQNVTLSCEQNLNHDAMYWYRQDPGQGLRLIYYSQIVNDFQKGDIAEGYSVSREKKESFPLTVTSAQKNPTAFYLCASSIGTGVRMNTEAFFGQGTRLTVV.

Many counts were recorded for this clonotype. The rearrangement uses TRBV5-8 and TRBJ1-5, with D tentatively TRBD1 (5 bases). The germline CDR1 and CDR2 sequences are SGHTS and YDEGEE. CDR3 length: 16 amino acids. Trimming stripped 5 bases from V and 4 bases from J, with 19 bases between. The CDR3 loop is CASSSAEGARNQPQHF. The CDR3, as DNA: TGTGCCAGCAGTTCGGCGGAAGGGGCGCGAAATCAGCCCCAGCATTTT. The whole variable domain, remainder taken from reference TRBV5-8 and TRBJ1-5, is EAGVTQSPTHLIKTRGQQATLRCSPISGHTSVYWYQQALGLGLQFLLWYDEGEERNRGNFPPRFSGRQFPNYSSELNVNALELEDSALYLCASSSAEGARNQPQHFGDGTRLSIL.

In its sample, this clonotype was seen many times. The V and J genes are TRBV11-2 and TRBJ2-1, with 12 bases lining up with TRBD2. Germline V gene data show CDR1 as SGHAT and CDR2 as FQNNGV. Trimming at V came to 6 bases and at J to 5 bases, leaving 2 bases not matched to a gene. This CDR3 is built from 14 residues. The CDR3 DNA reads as TGTGCCAGCAGAGGACTAGCGGGAAACAATGAGCAGTTCTTC. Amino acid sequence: CASRGLAGNNEQFF. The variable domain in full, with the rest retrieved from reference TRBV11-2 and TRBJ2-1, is EAGVAQSPRYKIIEKRQSVAFWCNPISGHATLYWYQQILGQGPKLLIQFQNNGVVDDSQLPKDRFSAERLKGVDSTLKIQPAKLEDSAVYLCASRGLAGNNEQFFGPGTRLTVL.

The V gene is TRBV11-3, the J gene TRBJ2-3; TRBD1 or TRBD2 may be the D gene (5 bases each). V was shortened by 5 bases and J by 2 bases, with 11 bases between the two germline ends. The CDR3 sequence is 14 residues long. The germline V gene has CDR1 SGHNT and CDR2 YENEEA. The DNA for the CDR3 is TGTGCCAGCAGCCCGGGACCCAACACAGATACGCAGTATTTT. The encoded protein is CASSPGPNTDTQYF.

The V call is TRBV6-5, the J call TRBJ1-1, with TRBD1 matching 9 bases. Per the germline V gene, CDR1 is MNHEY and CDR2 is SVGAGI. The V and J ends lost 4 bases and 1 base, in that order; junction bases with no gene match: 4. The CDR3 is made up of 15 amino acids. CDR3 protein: CASSWGQGPNTEAFF. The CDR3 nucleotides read TGTGCCAGCAGTTGGGGACAGGGACCGAACACTGAAGCTTTCTTT.

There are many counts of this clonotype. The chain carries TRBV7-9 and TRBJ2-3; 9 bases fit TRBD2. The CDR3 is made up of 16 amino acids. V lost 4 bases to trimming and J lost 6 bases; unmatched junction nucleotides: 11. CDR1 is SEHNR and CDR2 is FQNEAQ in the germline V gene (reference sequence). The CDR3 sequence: CASSSHLLAGTDTQYF. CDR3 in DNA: TGTGCCAGCAGCTCTCACCTACTAGCGGGTACGGATACGCAGTATTTT.

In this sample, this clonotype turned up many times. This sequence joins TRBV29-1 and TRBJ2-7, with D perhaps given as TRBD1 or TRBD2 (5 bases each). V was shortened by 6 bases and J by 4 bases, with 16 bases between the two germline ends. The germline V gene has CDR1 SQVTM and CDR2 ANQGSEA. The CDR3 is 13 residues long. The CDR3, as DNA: TGCAGCGTGGTCCGGGACGGCGGGTACGAGCAGTACTTC. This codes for CSVVRDGGYEQYF.

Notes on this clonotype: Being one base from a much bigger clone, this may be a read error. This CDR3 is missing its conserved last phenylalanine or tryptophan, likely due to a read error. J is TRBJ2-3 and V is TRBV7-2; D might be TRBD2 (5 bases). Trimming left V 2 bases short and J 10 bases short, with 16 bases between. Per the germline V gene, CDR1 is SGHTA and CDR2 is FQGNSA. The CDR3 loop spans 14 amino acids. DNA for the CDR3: TGTGCCAGCAGCTTATCGGGGATCAGATCGGCGCAGTATTTG. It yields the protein CASSLSGIRSAQYL.

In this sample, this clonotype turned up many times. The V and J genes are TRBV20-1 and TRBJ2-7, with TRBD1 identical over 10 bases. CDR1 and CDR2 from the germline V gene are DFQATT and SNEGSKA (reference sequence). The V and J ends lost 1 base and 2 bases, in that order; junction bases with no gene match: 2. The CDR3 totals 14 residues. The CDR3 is CSARGTGGTYEQYF. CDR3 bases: TGCAGTGCTAGAGGGACAGGGGGGACCTACGAGCAGTACTTC.

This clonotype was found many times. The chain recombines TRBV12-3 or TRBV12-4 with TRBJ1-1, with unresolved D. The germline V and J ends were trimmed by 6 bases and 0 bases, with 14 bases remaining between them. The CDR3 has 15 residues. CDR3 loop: CASRGLGRMNTEAFF. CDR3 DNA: TGTGCCAGCAGGGGCCTTGGGAGAATGAACACTGAAGCTTTCTTT.

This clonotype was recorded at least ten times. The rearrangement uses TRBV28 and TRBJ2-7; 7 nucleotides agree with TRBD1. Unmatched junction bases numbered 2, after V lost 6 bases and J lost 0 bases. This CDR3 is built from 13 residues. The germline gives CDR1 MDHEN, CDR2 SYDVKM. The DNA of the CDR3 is TGTGCCAGCAGATGGGACAGCTCCTACGAGCAGTACTTC. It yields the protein CASRWDSSYEQYF.

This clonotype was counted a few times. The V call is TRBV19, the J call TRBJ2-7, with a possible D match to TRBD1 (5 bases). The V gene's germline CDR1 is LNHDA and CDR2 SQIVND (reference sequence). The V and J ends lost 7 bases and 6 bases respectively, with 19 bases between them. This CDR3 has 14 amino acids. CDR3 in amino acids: CASKPGNTLTEQYF. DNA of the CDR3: TGTGCCAGTAAACCAGGGAACACCCTCACCGAGCAGTACTTC.

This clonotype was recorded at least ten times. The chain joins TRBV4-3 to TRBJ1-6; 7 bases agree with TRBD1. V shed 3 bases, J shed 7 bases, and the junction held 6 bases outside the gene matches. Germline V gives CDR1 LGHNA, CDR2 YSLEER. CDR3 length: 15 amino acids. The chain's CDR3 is CASSQDGQANSPLHF. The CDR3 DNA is TGCGCCAGCAGCCAGGACGGACAGGCCAATTCACCCCTCCACTTT.

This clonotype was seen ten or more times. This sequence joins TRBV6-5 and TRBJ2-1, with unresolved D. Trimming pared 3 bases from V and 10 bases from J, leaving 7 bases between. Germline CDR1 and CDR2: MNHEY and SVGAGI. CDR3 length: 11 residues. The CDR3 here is CASSYATEQFF. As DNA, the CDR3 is TGTGCCAGCAGTTATGCTACAGAGCAGTTCTTC.

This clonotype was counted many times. The CDR3 protein is CASSLTGADTQYF. DNA of the CDR3: TGCGCCAGCAGCTTAACAGGGGCAGATACGCAGTATTTT. The chain couples TRBV5-1 to TRBJ2-3, with 7 bases lining up with TRBD1. Germline CDR1 reads SGHRS; CDR2 reads YFSETQ. Unmatched junction bases numbered 1, after V lost 2 bases and J lost 4 bases. This CDR3 spans 13 amino acids.

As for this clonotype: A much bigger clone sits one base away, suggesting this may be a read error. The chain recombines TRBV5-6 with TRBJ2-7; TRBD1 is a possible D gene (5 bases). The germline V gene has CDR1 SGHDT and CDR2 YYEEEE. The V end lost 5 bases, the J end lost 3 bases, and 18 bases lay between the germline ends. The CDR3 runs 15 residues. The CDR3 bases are TGTGCCAGCAGATCCCTCAAAGGGGCACTCTACGAGCAGTACTTC. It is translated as CASRSLKGALYEQYF.

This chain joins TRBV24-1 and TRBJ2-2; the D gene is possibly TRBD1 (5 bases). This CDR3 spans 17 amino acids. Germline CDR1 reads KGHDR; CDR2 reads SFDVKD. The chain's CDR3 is CGASDLEGDWNTGELFF. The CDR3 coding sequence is TGTGGGGCCAGTGACCTTGAAGGGGATTGGAACACCGGGGAGCTGTTTTTT.

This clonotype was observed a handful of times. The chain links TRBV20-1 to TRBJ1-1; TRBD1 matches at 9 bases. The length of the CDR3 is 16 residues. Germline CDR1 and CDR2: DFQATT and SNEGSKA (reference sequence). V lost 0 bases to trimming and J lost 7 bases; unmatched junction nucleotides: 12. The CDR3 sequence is CSARDPRTGADHEAFF. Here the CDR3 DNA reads TGCAGTGCTAGAGATCCCAGGACAGGGGCAGACCATGAAGCTTTCTTT.

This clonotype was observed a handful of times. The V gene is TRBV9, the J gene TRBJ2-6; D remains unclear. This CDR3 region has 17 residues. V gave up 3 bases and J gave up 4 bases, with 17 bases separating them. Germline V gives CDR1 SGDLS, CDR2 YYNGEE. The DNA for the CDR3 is TGTGCCAGCAGCGCTCTACCTGGGCCGCCGGGGGCCAACGTCCTGACTTTC. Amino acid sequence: CASSALPGPPGANVLTF.

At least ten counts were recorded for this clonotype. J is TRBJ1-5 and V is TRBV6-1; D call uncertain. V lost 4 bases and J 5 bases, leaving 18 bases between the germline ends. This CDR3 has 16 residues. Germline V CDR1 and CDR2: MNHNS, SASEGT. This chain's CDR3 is CASSGPLTIDYQPQHF. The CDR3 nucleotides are TGTGCCAGCAGTGGCCCTTTGACGATAGATTATCAGCCCCAGCATTTT.

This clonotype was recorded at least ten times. The CDR3: CASSAGTRGNQPQHF. The CDR3, as DNA: TGTGCCAGTAGTGCCGGGACCCGTGGGAATCAGCCCCAGCATTTT. The chain carries TRBV19 and TRBJ1-5; tentative D call: TRBD1 (5 bases). Germline loops: CDR1 LNHDA, CDR2 SQIVND (reference sequence). The CDR3 covers 15 residues. The V and J ends lost 5 bases and 4 bases respectively, with 15 bases between them. The full variable domain, with the rest looked up from reference TRBV19 and TRBJ1-5, is DGGITQSPKYLFRKEGQNVTLSCEQNLNHDAMYWYRQDPGQGLRLIYYSQIVNDFQKGDIAEGYSVSREKKESFPLTVTSAQKNPTAFYLCASSAGTRGNQPQHFGDGTRLSIL.

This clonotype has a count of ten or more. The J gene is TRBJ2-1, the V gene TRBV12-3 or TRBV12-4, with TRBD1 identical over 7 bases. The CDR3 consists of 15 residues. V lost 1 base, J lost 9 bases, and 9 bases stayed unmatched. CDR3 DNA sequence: TGTGCCAGCAGTTTAGGCAGGGGGACCCCCGGTGAGCAGTTCTTC. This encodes CASSLGRGTPGEQFF.

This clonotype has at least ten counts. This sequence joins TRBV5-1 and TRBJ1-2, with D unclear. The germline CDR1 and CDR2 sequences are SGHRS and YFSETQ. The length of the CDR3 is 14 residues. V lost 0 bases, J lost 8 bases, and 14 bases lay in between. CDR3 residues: CASSLDPGRRGYTF. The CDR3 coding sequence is TGCGCCAGCAGCTTGGATCCGGGTCGGCGAGGCTACACCTTC.